The 12 T cell receptor beta chains below all came from one sample that was sequenced in a study of Tregs in tolerant kidney transplant recipients. Sequencing used immunoSEQ multiplex PCR; TCRdb keeps in-frame clones, though not all of them. Here the sample spans fewer than 95,000 clones, roughly 93% being singletons. Related graft donors supplied nonmyeloablative bone marrow transplants, and mixed chimerism was transient. The material was CD4+ T cells from blood (PBMCs), obtained 12 months after the transplant. Receptors were obtained from a human patient who received a combined kidney and bone marrow transplant. Some T cells may possibly be graft donor cells.

The chain combines TRBV11-2 with TRBJ2-5; a weak D match, TRBD2 (6 bases). TRBJ2-7 matches the DNA end more closely, so the J call is doubtful. CDR1 and CDR2 from the germline V gene are SGHAT and FQNNGV. The CDR3 spans 13 residues. The CDR3 DNA reads TGTGCCAGCAGTCGAGGGACTGGCTACGAGCAGTACTTC. Translation: CASSRGTGYEQYF.

This CDR3 reads CASSLATSGGVSTDTQYF. The CDR3 DNA sequence: TGCGCCAGCAGCTTGGCAACTAGCGGGGGGGTGAGCACAGATACGCAGTATTTT. The chain carries TRBV5-1 and TRBJ2-3; 13 bases are shared with TRBD2. V dropped 0 bases and J dropped 0; count of bases not matched to a gene: 4. This CDR3 has 18 amino acids. Germline CDR1 is SGHRS and CDR2 is YFSETQ. Drawing the rest from reference TRBV5-1 and TRBJ2-3, the complete variable domain is KAGVTQTPRYLIKTRGQQVTLSCSPISGHRSVSWYQQTPGQGLQFLFEYFSETQRNKGNFPGRFSGRQFSNSRSEMNVSTLELGDSALYLCASSLATSGGVSTDTQYFGPGTRLTVL.

This chain uses TRBV21-1 with TRBJ2-5; TRBD1, as called in the table, went unchecked against the DNA. TRBV21-1 is marked as a pseudogene. The CDR3 has 15 amino acids. The CDR3 DNA follows: TGTGCCAGCAGCAACTCAGGGGGCTACCGGGAGACCCAGTACTTC. Translation gives CASSNSGGYRETQYF.

V usage is TRBV18 and J usage is TRBJ1-3; TRBD1 agrees at 8 bases. Unmatched junction bases numbered 6, after V lost 2 bases and J lost 0 bases. CDR1 is KGHSH, CDR2 LQKENI, per germline. The CDR3 is 17 residues long. In nucleotides, the CDR3 is TGTGCCAGCTCACCAACTCAGGGGGCCACCTCTGGAAACACCATATATTTT. Residues: CASSPTQGATSGNTIYF.

CDR3 sequence: CASRLAGLNRETQYF. The CDR3 coding sequence is TGTGCCAGCAGGCTAGCGGGGCTAAATAGGGAGACCCAGTACTTC. The V call is TRBV6-5, the J call TRBJ2-5, with 9 bases fitting TRBD2. CDR3 length equals 15 residues. The germline gives CDR1 MNHEY, CDR2 SVGAGI. J was trimmed by 5 bases and V by 6 bases; bases with no gene match: 10.

V gene TRBV27 combines with J gene TRBJ2-7; possibly TRBD2 for D (5 bases). The germline V gene encodes CDR1 MNHEY and CDR2 SMNVEV (reference sequence). The CDR3 has 14 residues. Trimming removed 6 bases at V and 7 bases at J, with 19 bases between. CDR3: CASSSRGRAGEQYF. CDR3 DNA: TGTGCCAGCAGCAGTAGAGGGCGAGCTGGGGAGCAGTACTTC.

The genes are TRBV5-1 and TRBJ2-1; D possibly corresponds to TRBD1 (7 bases). From germline, CDR1 is SGHRS and CDR2 YFSETQ. V lost 3 bases to trimming and J lost 3 bases, with 13 bases between them. The CDR3 is 15 amino acids. In DNA form, the CDR3 reads TGCGCCAGCAGCTCGGGGGCAGGGGGCTACAATGAGCAGTTCTTC. This sequence encodes CASSSGAGGYNEQFF.

This clone was picked up a small number of times. The chain is built from TRBV7-9 and TRBJ1-5; 9 nucleotides match TRBD1. Germline-derived CDR1 and CDR2 are SEHNR and FQNEAQ (reference sequence). V dropped 6 bases and J dropped 8; count of bases not matched to a gene: 14. This CDR3 is 16 amino acids long. CDR3 coding DNA: TGTGCCAGCAGAAGATCGGGACAGGGCGATATTGAGCCCCAGCATTTT. Its translation is CASRRSGQGDIEPQHF.

This chain connects TRBV11-3 to TRBJ1-1, with a possible D match to TRBD1 (6 bases). With 0 bases removed from V and 3 bases from J, the gap between germline ends came to 8 bases. This CDR3 comprises 14 residues. CDR1 is SGHNT, CDR2 YENEEA, per germline. The CDR3 bases are TGTGCCAGCAGCTTAGAAGGACAGTACACTGAAGCTTTCTTT. Amino acids: CASSLEGQYTEAFF.

This clone was counted only a few times. The V gene is TRBV4-3, the J gene TRBJ2-5, with TRBD2 matching 7 bases. The CDR3 loop spans 16 amino acids. CDR1 LGHNA and CDR2 YSLEER come from the germline V gene. V lost 4 bases and J lost 1; bases outside the gene matches: 9. This chain's CDR3 is CASSRRGEGFQETQYF. The CDR3 DNA is TGCGCCAGCAGCCGCAGAGGGGAGGGGTTCCAAGAGACCCAGTACTTC.

This chain uses TRBV9 with TRBJ2-5; a possible D gene is TRBD1 (6 bases). Germline-derived CDR1 and CDR2 are SGDLS and YYNGEE. The CDR3 covers 14 residues. V was shortened by 3 bases and J by 5 bases, with 14 bases between the two germline ends. Here the CDR3 reads CASSALLQGETQYF. CDR3 in DNA: TGTGCCAGCAGCGCCCTCTTGCAGGGGGAGACCCAGTACTTC.

This rearrangement joins TRBV5-1 to TRBJ2-5; TRBD2 agrees at 9 bases. Germline V gene lookup returns CDR1 SGHRS and CDR2 YFSETQ. The V and J ends lost 3 bases and 0 bases, in that order; junction bases with no gene match: 3. This CDR3 is built from 15 residues. The CDR3 loop reads CASSSGLAYQETQYF. The DNA of the CDR3 is TGCGCCAGCAGCTCGGGACTAGCCTACCAAGAGACCCAGTACTTC.